Listed here is a single TCR beta chain. Self-reported history from a screening survey and questionnaire set each donor's cohort. Recovered status in Cohort 3 required two negative PCRs, clearance, or symptom resolution. The sample comes from a study of blood T cell repertoires in COVID-19. Study details: The analysed material was cDNA or gDNA that came from T cells, B-cell-depleted T cells, or PBMCs.

Per the authors' pipeline: For nucleated cells, counts were estimated from reference gene primer amplification. The assay was immunoSEQ multiplex PCR, and TCRdb's table has in-frame clones only and misses some. Clone size and V and J calls were adopted from that table, with D and trimming inferred from the DNA. The sample lists around 310,000 clones, 85% to 90% seen once, with roughly a tenth in the top ten. Deletions cut 7 bases from V and 3 bases from J, with 28 bases between. This CDR3 region has 19 residues. Germline V gives CDR1 MDHEN, CDR2 SYDVKM. V is TRBV28 and J is TRBJ2-4, with a tentative D call TRBD1 (6 bases). The source of this sequence is a woman aged 25 to 39 who had recovered from COVID-19. Source material: PBMCs or T cells enriched from blood (not recorded which). CDR3 residues: CASTFHLLIGGTGKNIQYF. CDR3 in DNA: TGTGCCAGCACTTTCCATTTATTGATAGGGGGAACGGGCAAAAACATTCAGTACTTC.